This T cell receptor (beta chain) was profiled in a study of post-analysis software for immune sequencing data (dated by TCRdb to about 2015). Study-wide context: Disease courses on record covered relapsing-remitting, secondary progressive and progressive-relapsing multiple sclerosis, though some patients had no subtype annotation. The patient repertoires were compared against 10 to 12 previously published healthy control repertoires obtained from donors aged about 6 to 26 years. A subset of samples was prepared in parallel using single-end sample barcoding, then pooled and co-amplified after Illumina adapter ligation.

Study-wide findings and limitations: Patients showed significantly higher frequencies than controls for roughly five TRBV segments, among them TRBV5-6, TRBV5-1 and TRBV20-1. Strong co-clustering of samples prepared in the same batch was shown by direct clustering with F measure, prompting a batch-effect correction. The control group was slightly older than the multiple sclerosis patient group. Normalized Chao1 diversity was significantly lower in multiple sclerosis patients than controls, suggesting substantial peripheral T-cell clonal expansion.

For CDR1 and CDR2, the germline V gene lists LGHNA and YNFKEQ. The CDR3 holds 17 amino acids from the cysteine to the phenylalanine. Kept here is only the CDR3 DNA, which spans 51 bases and is read in frame from base 1. The time point label, as the study defines it: second blood draw from one MS patient after hematopoietic stem cell transplantation. To demonstrate the VDJtools post-analysis software, the study profiled TCR beta repertoires from the peripheral blood of around 13 young patients with multiple sclerosis. Multiple sclerosis patients were children and adolescents aged about 6 to 15 years. The library was prepared using PCR. Sequencing took place on an Illumina HiSeq 2500. Unique molecular identifiers were incorporated into TCR beta cDNA libraries to reduce PCR and sequencing biases. Every 1 to 10 million input T cells yielded approximately 500,000 cDNA molecules, meaning each molecule approximated one T cell. The patient libraries were prepared and sequenced with the same protocol used for the earlier healthy control dataset. Within a given batch, samples were prepared together, multiplexed and sequenced on the same HiSeq lane. The original pipeline was this. Raw barcoded reads were processed with MIGEC, and single-read molecular identifier groups were discarded before consensus assembly and CDR3 extraction. Clonotype tables were post-analysed with VDJtools, and diversity was normalized by down-sampling all datasets to the smallest sample size. To correct batch-related cross-sample contamination, repertoire overlap clustering matched CDR3 amino acid sequences but not nucleotide sequences. TCRdb reanalyzed the raw reads on its own, using fastp at Q25 for trimming and MiXCR for clone calling, and kept in-frame beta chains. Identical CDR3 protein sequences are pooled into one entry, listed with their most common genes and DNA. These V and J calls originate from TCRdb's pipeline instead of the authors' own analysis. A total of roughly 150,000 distinct CDR3 sequences appear in this sample, around 36% of them only once. Clones ranked in the top ten supply under 30% of the sample.

As regards this clonotype: Its antigen is not yet known. Base qualities are not provided; no much larger clone lies one nucleotide away.

The sample in question was blood, obtained after autologous hematopoietic stem cell transplantation. This receptor was obtained from a girl aged 10 to 17 with multiple sclerosis. Donor details come from another sample of the same person, matched by shared clones. The chain employs TRBV4-2 and TRBJ2-5, with a weak D call of TRBD2 (7 bases match). The J call may be faulty, since TRBJ2-7 better matches the DNA end. The DNA sequence is given as TGTGCCAGCAGCCAAGATGGGGAGGGGGTCGAATACAACGAGCAGTACTTC. The translation is CASSQDGEGVEYNEQYF.